The source of this TCR beta chain is a study of cytomegalovirus exposure and HLA in healthy donors. Study findings and constraints: In a later analysis, TCR beta V- and J-gene trimming was associated with a missense DCLRE1C variant.

Trimming cost V 4 bases and J 8 bases, with 15 bases left between them. The V gene's germline CDR1 is SGHRS and CDR2 YFSETQ. This CDR3 has 14 amino acids. The PCR had 60 Vbeta and 13 Jbeta primers. Assay: immunoSEQ multiplex PCR; the TCRdb copy retains only in-frame clones and omits some. The sample has fewer than 200,000 clones; roughly 82% are singletons. About this clone: Its matching antigen is unknown.

Sequencing was performed on PBMCs. The clonotype was recovered from a girl aged 10 to 17 in good health and CMV-seropositive. The gene calls are TRBV5-1 and TRBJ1-4; no clear D. CDR3 amino acids: CASSPGVSGEKLFF. The CDR3 region has the DNA TGCGCCAGCAGCCCCGGGGTGAGTGGGGAAAAACTGTTTTTT.